The present T cell receptor beta chain was sequenced within a study of vaccination effects on CD4 cells after COVID-19. Study overall: Peptide-pool stimulation followed by sequencing identified expanded antigen-specific CD4+ clonotypes in the ViraFEST assay. Findings and limits, study-wide: Nearly all vaccine-induced clones in healthy recipients recognized only SARS-CoV-2.

Having been cultured for 10 days, the cells underwent CD4+ T cell isolation. People in the vaccine group had not been infected with SARS-CoV-2 before, and their nucleocapsid antibodies were negative. On both days 3 and 7, half of the culture medium was replaced with IL-2 medium. As concerns this clone: The antigen is unknown.

Germline lookup yields CDR1 KGHSH and CDR2 LQKENI. The length of the CDR3 is 15 residues. Trimming left V 3 bases short and J 0 bases short, with 9 bases between. Repertoires were generated with immunoSEQ multiplex PCR, while TCRdb's copy carries only in-frame clones and drops some. This table holds 50,000 to 75,000 clones, over 60% found once. The source of this sequence is a human donor who received a COVID-19 vaccine. The chain carries TRBV18 and TRBJ1-5; possibly TRBD1 for D (6 bases). The material was CD4+ T cells from PBMCs cultured without peptide, obtained before COVID-19 vaccination. The DNA for the CDR3 is TGTGCCAGCTCACCCGGACAGCCTAGCAATCAGCCCCAGCATTTT. Translation: CASSPGQPSNQPQHF.